Given below is one T cell receptor beta chain in context. Its antigen remains undetermined. Per-base quality was not reported, and no clone a single base away is much larger than it. The data belong to a study of blood T cell repertoires in COVID-19 (TCRdb year 2020). Turning to the overall study: Samples from collaborators originated in the United States, Italy and Spain and spanned both the acute and convalescent phases of COVID-19. Deeply sampled blood TCRbeta repertoires from subjects exposed to, actively infected with, or recovered from COVID-19 were included in the dataset. The prospective study material was composed of cDNA or gDNA derived from T cells, B-cell-depleted T cells, or PBMCs. Where available, HLA class I and class II types were taken from metadata supplied by the sample provider and were not determined by assay-based typing. Samples were obtained from the ongoing ImmuneRACE study (first 160 participants) and from over a thousand subjects provided by 6 global collaborators. The repertoires were made available in a free public database intended to serve as a resource for research on the immune response to SARS-CoV-2. Sample metadata almost always included a de-identified subject ID, COVID-19 status, age in years and sex.

Enrolling through a virtual design, the prospective study's participants ranged in age from roughly 18 to 89 years and lived across roughly 24 United States geographic areas. Cohort assignment in the prospective study relied on participant-reported clinical history from a screening survey and a study questionnaire. Exposed participants were defined as having been in contact with someone with a PCR-confirmed or clinician-diagnosed COVID-19 case within 2 weeks of study entry. Each participant in the prospective study had whole blood, serum and a nasopharyngeal or oropharyngeal swab collected by mobile phlebotomists. Over a roughly 2-month period, participants in the prospective study had the option of providing additional blood draws and questionnaires. Prospective study blood samples were shipped either frozen or at room temperature before DNA extraction. Overall study results and their limits: How much clinical and demographic metadata was included differed by source and by participant, and the metadata was provided uncurated.

CDR1 and CDR2 are drawn from the germline V gene (reference sequence): LNHDA, SQIVND. Deletion took 4 bases off V and 2 bases off J, with a span of 15 bases between the germline ends. Including the terminal cysteine and phenylalanine, the CDR3 comprises 16 residues. Only the CDR3 part of the read is kept: 48 bases, read in frame from the first base. TCRbeta CDR3 regions were amplified from genomic DNA by means of the immunoSEQ Assay, a bias-controlled multiplex PCR. In the source study's methods: Nucleated cell counts per sample were estimated from amplification of reference gene primers within the assay. To quantify the absolute abundance of each unique TCRbeta CDR3 rearrangement, sequence reads were collapsed and filtered. For each sample, productive Simpson clonality was calculated by taking the square root of Simpson's diversity index across productive rearrangements. Here the immuneACCESS table is served through TCRdb, limited to in-frame sequences with V and J called. Missing clones are a known gap in these copies; in checked studies unresolved V genes cover under half, and the rest lacks a known reason. V and J calls and clone size are given by that table; D and trimming were obtained from the DNA. This sample holds 250,000 to 300,000 clones; nearly 90% were observed only once. Less than 3.5% of the sample lies in the top ten.

Recombination linked TRBV19 to TRBJ2-4; the best D guess is TRBD1, with 5 bases matching. The clonotype comes from a woman aged 45-59 years who had been exposed to COVID-19. The sample taken for sequencing was PBMCs or T cells enriched from blood (not recorded which). The bases are TGTGCCAGTAGTACGGACACCTCGGTAACCAAAAACATTCAGTACTTC. Its protein reads: CASSTDTSVTKNIQYF. Joined to the reference TRBV19 and TRBJ2-4 proteins, this CDR3 gives the full variable domain: DGGITQSPKYLFRKEGQNVTLSCEQNLNHDAMYWYRQDPGQGLRLIYYSQIVNDFQKGDIAEGYSVSREKKESFPLTVTSAQKNPTAFYLCASSTDTSVTKNIQYFGAGTRLSVL.